Shown below are 23 T cell receptor beta chains from a single sample sequenced in a study of radiation and T cells in renal cell carcinoma. Time point here: blood 4 weeks post-SBRT, at nephrectomy. Treatment: 15 Gy SBRT to primary tumor, nephrectomy 4 weeks later. This table comes from immunoSEQ multiplex PCR, and its TCRdb copy is limited to in-frame clones, with some not included. The sample includes approximately 170,000 clones, about 87% of them seen just once. The starting material was blood, obtained from a patient whose treatment included radiotherapy and nephrectomy. The receptors derive from a woman in her forties or fifties with renal cell carcinoma.

J is TRBJ1-5 and V is TRBV6-6; TRBD1 might be the D (6 bases). V was pared by 6 bases and J by 2 bases, with 14 bases between. Germline values: CDR1 MNHNY, CDR2 SVGAGI (reference sequence). This CDR3 spans 15 amino acids. The CDR3 reads CASSTRGGGNQPQHF. The CDR3 DNA sequence: TGTGCCAGCAGCACCAGGGGAGGTGGCAATCAGCCCCAGCATTTT.

The chain has TRBV14 and TRBJ1-2, with TRBD1 matching 7 bases. The V gene end was trimmed by 5 bases and the J gene end by 4 bases; junction bases not matched to a gene: 10. Germline values: CDR1 SGHDN, CDR2 FVKESK. This CDR3 is 15 amino acids long. DNA of the CDR3: TGTGCCAGCAGCGTGGGACAGCCCTACTTCTATGGCTACACCTTC. Translation: CASSVGQPYFYGYTF.

The chain couples TRBV15 to TRBJ1-5; D call uncertain. The CDR3 loop spans 16 amino acids. V was trimmed by 3 bases and J by 0 bases, leaving 12 bases between them. Germline-derived CDR1 and CDR2 are LNHNV and YYDKDF (reference sequence). In DNA form, the CDR3 reads TGTGCCACCAGCAGCCTTCACACCCTTAGCAATCAGCCCCAGCATTTT. As protein: CATSSLHTLSNQPQHF.

The genes are TRBV19 and TRBJ2-1; D is unresolved. The CDR3 is 13 residues long. Germline-derived CDR1 and CDR2 are LNHDA and SQIVND (reference sequence). V was clipped by 2 bases and J by 7 bases, with 9 bases between them. As DNA, the CDR3 is TGTGCCAGTAGTATAAGTTTACGGAATGAGCAGTTCTTC. This gives the protein CASSISLRNEQFF. The complete variable domain, with remaining parts taken from reference TRBV19 and TRBJ2-1, reads DGGITQSPKYLFRKEGQNVTLSCEQNLNHDAMYWYRQDPGQGLRLIYYSQIVNDFQKGDIAEGYSVSREKKESFPLTVTSAQKNPTAFYLCASSISLRNEQFFGPGTRLTVL.

The J gene is TRBJ2-3, the V gene TRBV10-3, with 9 bases matching TRBD2. This CDR3 is built from 14 residues. Unmatched junction bases numbered 3, after V lost 2 bases and J lost 6 bases. CDR1 ENHRY and CDR2 SYGVKD come from the germline V gene. As DNA, the CDR3 is TGTGCCATCAGTGAGAGCCTAGCGGGGGATACGCAGTATTTT. Its translation is CAISESLAGDTQYF.

The gene calls are TRBV7-2 and TRBJ2-3; 12 nucleotides line up with TRBD2. V was pared by 2 bases and J by 10 bases, with 10 bases of the junction left unmatched. Germline values: CDR1 SGHTA, CDR2 FQGNSA. The CDR3 spans 16 residues. CDR3: CASSLRLAGALSPQYF. For the CDR3, the DNA is TGTGCCAGCAGCTTAAGACTAGCGGGGGCCCTCTCTCCGCAGTATTTT.

This chain uses TRBV19 with TRBJ1-4; D unresolved. V shed 3 bases and J shed 8 bases, with 13 bases lying between them. CDR1 LNHDA and CDR2 SQIVND come from the germline V gene (reference sequence). This CDR3 comprises 14 residues. The CDR3 DNA sequence: TGTGCCAGTAGTATGAGAGGGCTGGGAGAAAAACTGTTTTTT. It encodes CASSMRGLGEKLFF.

J is TRBJ1-2 and V is TRBV6-4; D call uncertain. The germline V gene has CDR1 MRHNA and CDR2 SNTAGT. The CDR3 loop spans 11 amino acids. Trimming shortened V by 5 bases and J by 3 bases, and 4 bases separated the two germline ends. For the CDR3, the DNA is TGTGCCAGCAGTCGGGACTATGGCTACACCTTC. Amino acid sequence: CASSRDYGYTF.

The gene calls are TRBV5-6 and TRBJ2-5; D tentatively reads TRBD1 or TRBD2 (5 bases each). V dropped 4 bases and J dropped 5 bases, with 18 bases sitting between them. The length of the CDR3 is 15 residues. The germline V gene has CDR1 SGHDT and CDR2 YYEEEE. CDR3 in amino acids: CASSAPGSEGETQYF. CDR3 nucleotides: TGTGCCAGCAGCGCACCAGGGAGTGAGGGGGAGACCCAGTACTTC.

This chain links TRBV4-3 with TRBJ1-2; D remains unclear. Germline values: CDR1 LGHNA, CDR2 YSLEER. V shed 0 bases and J shed 8 bases, with 16 bases lying between them. The CDR3 extends over 15 amino acids. CDR3 in amino acids: CASSQESQISGGYTF. The CDR3 DNA sequence: TGCGCCAGCAGCCAAGAGTCTCAGATTTCGGGGGGCTACACCTTC.

CDR3 loop: CASSKGTGREYGYTF. The DNA of the CDR3 is TGTGCCAGCAGCAAAGGGACAGGGAGGGAATATGGCTACACCTTC. The chain combines TRBV2 with TRBJ1-2; the match to TRBD1 covers 9 bases. J was trimmed by 5 bases and V by 6 bases; bases with no gene match: 10. Germline values: CDR1 SNHLY, CDR2 FYNNEI. This CDR3 region has 15 residues.

The chain joins TRBV6-6 to TRBJ1-4; 10 bases match TRBD1. The germline gives CDR1 MNHNY, CDR2 SVGAGI (reference sequence). This CDR3 is built from 16 residues. J gave up 8 bases and V 8 bases, and 14 bases lay outside the gene matches. The CDR3 sequence is CASGRDRGAGAEKLFF. CDR3 in DNA: TGTGCCAGCGGTAGGGACAGGGGAGCGGGAGCAGAAAAACTGTTTTTT.

The rearrangement uses TRBV2 and TRBJ2-3; D uncertain. Germline values: CDR1 SNHLY, CDR2 FYNNEI. The CDR3 length is 14 residues. The ends were cut back, 6 bases at V and 3 bases at J, with 13 bases in the middle. The CDR3 spells CASSYLVGTDTQYF. In DNA, the CDR3 is TGTGCCAGCAGCTATCTAGTAGGGACAGATACGCAGTATTTT.

The V and J genes are TRBV19 and TRBJ1-5; 8 nucleotides agree with TRBD1. After removal of 5 bases from V and 6 bases from J, the junction contained 9 bases not matched to a gene. The germline gives CDR1 LNHDA, CDR2 SQIVND (reference sequence). The CDR3 runs to 15 residues. DNA for the CDR3: TGTGCCAGTAGTGCCCGACAGGGGTCGGGTCAGCCCCAGCATTTT. This encodes CASSARQGSGQPQHF.

In DNA, the CDR3 is TGTGCCAGCAGCGGGGAGGACAGCTCCTACGAGCAGTACTTC. Its translation is CASSGEDSSYEQYF. The chain couples TRBV9 to TRBJ2-7; D may correspond to TRBD1 or TRBD2 (6 bases each). Germline loops: CDR1 SGDLS, CDR2 YYNGEE. The germline V and J ends were trimmed by 3 bases and 0 bases, with 10 bases remaining between them. The CDR3 runs to 14 residues.

The gene calls are TRBV5-1 and TRBJ2-7, with 11 bases fitting TRBD1. V dropped 3 bases and J dropped 4; count of bases not matched to a gene: 6. The germline V gene has CDR1 SGHRS and CDR2 YFSETQ. The CDR3 covers 15 residues. The CDR3 reads CASSSGGQGAYEQYF. In DNA, the CDR3 is TGCGCCAGCAGCTCCGGCGGACAGGGGGCGTACGAGCAGTACTTC.

The chain uses TRBV7-9 and TRBJ2-3; D uncertain. The CDR3 contains 14 residues. The germline gives CDR1 SEHNR, CDR2 FQNEAQ (reference sequence). Trimming took off 1 base at V and 2 bases at J, with 7 bases between the two ends. DNA for the CDR3: TGTGCCAGCAGCTTAGGTGGCAACACAGATACGCAGTATTTT. Amino acid sequence: CASSLGGNTDTQYF.

V and J are TRBV28 and TRBJ1-1; TRBD1 matches at 7 bases. Per germline, CDR1 MDHEN and CDR2 SYDVKM. Trimming cost V 2 bases and J 9 bases; bases outside gene matches: 6. This CDR3 is 13 amino acids long. CDR3 sequence (DNA): TGTGCCAGCAGTTTAGGACAGGTGATGAAAGCTTTCTTT. Translation: CASSLGQVMKAFF. Supplemented by reference TRBV28 and TRBJ1-1, the full variable domain reads DVKVTQSSRYLVKRTGEKVFLECVQDMDHENMFWYRQDPGLGLRLIYFSYDVKMKEKGDIPEGYSVSREKKERFSLILESASTNQTSMYLCASSLGQVMKAFFGQGTRLTVV.

The chain carries TRBV6-1 and TRBJ2-7; D not certain. CDR1 and CDR2 from the germline V gene are MNHNS and SASEGT. Trimming cost V 3 bases and J 0 bases, with 12 bases left between them. CDR3 length: 15 residues. CDR3 sequence reads: CASSDKRHLSYEQYF. CDR3 coding DNA: TGTGCCAGCAGTGACAAAAGACACCTCTCCTACGAGCAGTACTTC.

The V and J genes are TRBV18 and TRBJ2-7; possibly TRBD1 or TRBD2 for D (5 bases each). The CDR3 sequence is 16 residues long. The ends were cut back, 0 bases at V and 5 bases at J, with 17 bases in the middle. Per the germline V gene, CDR1 is KGHSH and CDR2 is LQKENI. The CDR3 DNA follows: TGTGCCAGCTCACCACCGGGAGCTCCCGGGGCCAACGAGCAGTACTTC. Protein: CASSPPGAPGANEQYF.

The chain recombines TRBV7-2 with TRBJ1-5, with D tentatively TRBD1 (6 bases). Trimming left V 4 bases short and J 0 bases short, with 7 bases between. The CDR3 is made up of 14 amino acids. Per the germline V gene, CDR1 is SGHTA and CDR2 is FQGNSA. The CDR3 region has the DNA TGTGCCAGCAGCTCACAGGGTAGCAATCAGCCCCAGCATTTT. Translated, it gives CASSSQGSNQPQHF.

The chain combines TRBV7-8 with TRBJ1-1, with 8 bases identical to TRBD1. Germline loops: CDR1 SGHVS, CDR2 FQNEAQ. The J segment lost 0 bases and the V segment lost 5 bases, leaving 5 bases of the junction unmatched. This CDR3 is 15 amino acids long. The CDR3 loop reads CASSLGQGLNTEAFF. CDR3 nucleotide sequence: TGTGCCAGCAGCCTAGGACAGGGATTGAACACTGAAGCTTTCTTT.

The chain recombines TRBV5-4 with TRBJ2-5, with 12 positions matching TRBD2. Germline V CDR1 and CDR2: SGHNT, YYREEE (reference sequence). This CDR3 has 18 residues. Unmatched junction bases numbered 11, after V lost 0 bases and J lost 5 bases. The CDR3 spells CASSLGSLAGGRRETQYF. The CDR3 region has the DNA TGTGCCAGCAGCTTGGGGTCTCTAGCGGGGGGGCGTCGGGAGACCCAGTACTTC.